The clone carrying this T cell receptor (beta chain) has ten or more counts. The antigen is undetermined. This sample is part of a study of CD8 T cells in ankylosing spondylitis. Findings and caveats of the study: There was a TCR beta motif, made of fewer than 10 highly homologous variants, that appeared characteristic of ankylosing spondylitis blood.

Libraries of TCR beta came from quantitative 5'-RACE with molecular barcodes. One entry per CDR3 protein, called by TCRdb with MiXCR from the 5' RACE reads. The sample lists about 90,000 distinct CDR3 sequences, roughly 8.8% occurring once. V trimming: 1 base; J trimming: 4 bases; junction bases outside the gene matches: 6. There are 17 residues in the CDR3. Germline V gene data show CDR1 as LGHDT and CDR2 as YNNKEL (reference sequence). The sequenced sample was blood, either unsorted or a sorted T cell fraction (not recorded which). The source of this sequence is a male donor with ankylosing spondylitis. The chain joins TRBV3-1 to TRBJ2-2, with TRBD2 identical over 10 bases. In DNA, the CDR3 is TGTGCCAGCAGCCAAGTTTTACTAGCGGGACCCACCGGGGAGCTGTTTTTT. Its translation is CASSQVLLAGPTGELFF. Full variable domain (rest looked up from reference TRBV3-1 and TRBJ2-2): DTAVSQTPKYLVTQMGNDKSIKCEQNLGHDTMYWYKQDSKKFLKIMFSYNNKELIINETVPNRFSPKSPDKAHLNLHINSLELGDSAVYFCASSQVLLAGPTGELFFGEGSRLTVL.